The present entry profiles one T cell receptor beta chain with its context. Its specificity is unknown. Donors had nominal health at sampling but likely had unrecorded immune exposures. PCR employed 60 Vbeta and 13 Jbeta primers. Generated by immunoSEQ multiplex PCR, the TCRdb table keeps only in-frame clones and is missing some. The data show roughly 140,000 clones, about 76% seen once. V was pared by 4 bases and J by 2 bases, with 15 bases between. The CDR3 is made up of 15 amino acids. The V gene's germline CDR1 is SGHNT and CDR2 YYREEE (reference sequence). These data are taken from a study of cytomegalovirus exposure and HLA in healthy donors. Study-wide results and caveats: In presence/absence analyses, roughly uniform sequencing depth across donors was assumed. The investigators catalogued under 200 TCR beta chains as cytomegalovirus-associated. As immune exposure information, only CMV serostatus was available.

The specimen was PBMCs. This sequence joins TRBV5-4 and TRBJ2-5; a weak D match, TRBD2 (5 bases). This TCR was sampled from a human donor in good health. CDR3 sequence (DNA): TGTGCCAGCAGCAGGGCAGGACTCCTTCAAGAGACCCAGTACTTC. Encoded protein: CASSRAGLLQETQYF.